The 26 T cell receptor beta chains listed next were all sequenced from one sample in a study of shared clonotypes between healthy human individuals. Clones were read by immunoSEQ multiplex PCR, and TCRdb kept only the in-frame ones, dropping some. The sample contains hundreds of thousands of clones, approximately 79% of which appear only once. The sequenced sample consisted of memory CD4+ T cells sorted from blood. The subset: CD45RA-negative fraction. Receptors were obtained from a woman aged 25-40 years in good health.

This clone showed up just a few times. The CDR3 sequence is CASSQDLNGNNEQFF. For the CDR3, the DNA is TGTGCCAGCAGCCAAGATCTAAACGGGAACAATGAGCAGTTCTTC. J is TRBJ2-1 and V is TRBV4-2, with a weak D call TRBD2 (5 bases). Trimming pared 0 bases from V and 5 bases from J, leaving 11 bases between. Per the germline V gene, CDR1 is LGHNA and CDR2 is YNFKEQ. The CDR3 totals 15 residues.

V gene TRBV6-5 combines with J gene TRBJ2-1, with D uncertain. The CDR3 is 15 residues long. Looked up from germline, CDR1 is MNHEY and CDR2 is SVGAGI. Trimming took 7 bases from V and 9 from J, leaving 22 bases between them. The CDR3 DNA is TGTGCCAGCATCCCGAGGTGGGCCCAAAGAGGTGAGCAGTTCTTC. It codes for CASIPRWAQRGEQFF.

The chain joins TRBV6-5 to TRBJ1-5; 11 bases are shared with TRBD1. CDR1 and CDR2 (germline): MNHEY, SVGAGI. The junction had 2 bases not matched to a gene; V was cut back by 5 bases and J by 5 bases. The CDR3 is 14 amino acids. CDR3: CASSRTGGDQPQHF. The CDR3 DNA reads TGTGCCAGCAGTCGGACAGGGGGCGATCAGCCCCAGCATTTT.

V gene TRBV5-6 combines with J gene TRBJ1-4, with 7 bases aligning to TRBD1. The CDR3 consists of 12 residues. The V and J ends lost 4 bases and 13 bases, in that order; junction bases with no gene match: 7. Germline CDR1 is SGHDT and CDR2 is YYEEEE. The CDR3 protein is CASSQARDRLFF. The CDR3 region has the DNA TGTGCCAGCAGCCAGGCACGGGACAGACTGTTTTTT.

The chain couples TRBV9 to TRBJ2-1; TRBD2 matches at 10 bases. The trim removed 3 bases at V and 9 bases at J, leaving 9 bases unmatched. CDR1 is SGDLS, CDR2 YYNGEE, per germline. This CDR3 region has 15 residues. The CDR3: CASSERASGSGEQFF. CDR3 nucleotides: TGTGCCAGCAGCGAGCGAGCTAGCGGGAGCGGTGAGCAGTTCTTC.

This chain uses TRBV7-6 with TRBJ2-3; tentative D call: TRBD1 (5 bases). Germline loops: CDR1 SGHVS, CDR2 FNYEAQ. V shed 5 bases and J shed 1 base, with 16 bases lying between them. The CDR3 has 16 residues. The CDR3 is CASSPITGLRTDTQYF. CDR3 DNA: TGTGCCAGCAGCCCAATTACAGGCCTCCGCACAGATACGCAGTATTTT.

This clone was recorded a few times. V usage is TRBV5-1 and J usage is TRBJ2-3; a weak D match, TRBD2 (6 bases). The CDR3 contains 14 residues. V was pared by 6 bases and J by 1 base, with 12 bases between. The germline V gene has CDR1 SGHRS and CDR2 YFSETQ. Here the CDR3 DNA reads TGCGCCAGCACGTACGCTAGCGGCACAGATACGCAGTATTTT. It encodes CASTYASGTDTQYF.

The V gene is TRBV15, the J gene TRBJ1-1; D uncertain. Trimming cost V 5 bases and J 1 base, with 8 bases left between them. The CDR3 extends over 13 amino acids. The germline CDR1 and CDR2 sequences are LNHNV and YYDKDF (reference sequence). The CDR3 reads CATSFGQNTEAFF. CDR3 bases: TGTGCCACCAGCTTTGGCCAGAACACTGAAGCTTTCTTT. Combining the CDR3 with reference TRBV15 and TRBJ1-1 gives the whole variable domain DAMVIQNPRYQVTQFGKPVTLSCSQTLNHNVMYWYQQKSSQAPKLLFHYYDKDFNNEADTPDNFQSRRPNTSFCFLDIRSPGLGDTAMYLCATSFGQNTEAFFGQGTRLTVV.

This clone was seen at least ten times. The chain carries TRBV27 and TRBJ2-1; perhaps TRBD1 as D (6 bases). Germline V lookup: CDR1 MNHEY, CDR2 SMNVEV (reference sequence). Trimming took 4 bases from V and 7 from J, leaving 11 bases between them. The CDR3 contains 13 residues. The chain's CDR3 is CASSWTVGNEQFF. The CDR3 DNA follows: TGTGCCAGCAGTTGGACAGTGGGGAATGAGCAGTTCTTC.

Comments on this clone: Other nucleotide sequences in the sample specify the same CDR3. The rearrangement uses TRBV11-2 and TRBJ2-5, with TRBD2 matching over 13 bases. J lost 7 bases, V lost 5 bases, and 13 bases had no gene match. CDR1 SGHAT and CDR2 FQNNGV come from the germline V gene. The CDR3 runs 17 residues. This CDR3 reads CASSPGLAGAPGGTQYF. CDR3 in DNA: TGTGCCAGCAGCCCAGGACTAGCGGGAGCCCCTGGTGGGACCCAGTACTTC.

CDR3 nucleotide sequence: TGTGCCAGCAGTTTATTCTACGGAACTCGGGAGGCTTTCTTT. This codes for CASSLFYGTREAFF. The chain is built from TRBV28 and TRBJ1-1; D unresolved. This CDR3 region has 14 residues. Trimming left V 1 base short and J 11 bases short, with 17 bases between. Germline CDR1 MDHEN, CDR2 SYDVKM.

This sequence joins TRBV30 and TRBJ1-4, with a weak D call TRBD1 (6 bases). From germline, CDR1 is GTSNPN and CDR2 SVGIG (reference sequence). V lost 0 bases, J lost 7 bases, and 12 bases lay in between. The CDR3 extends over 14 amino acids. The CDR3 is CAWSVGGASEKLFF. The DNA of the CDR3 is TGTGCCTGGAGTGTGGGGGGCGCATCTGAAAAACTGTTTTTT.

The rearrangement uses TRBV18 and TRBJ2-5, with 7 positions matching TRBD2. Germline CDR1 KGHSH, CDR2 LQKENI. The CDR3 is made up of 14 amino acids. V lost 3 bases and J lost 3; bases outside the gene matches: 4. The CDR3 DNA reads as TGTGCCAGCTCACCCCCTAGCGGTAAAGAGACCCAGTACTTC. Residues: CASSPPSGKETQYF.

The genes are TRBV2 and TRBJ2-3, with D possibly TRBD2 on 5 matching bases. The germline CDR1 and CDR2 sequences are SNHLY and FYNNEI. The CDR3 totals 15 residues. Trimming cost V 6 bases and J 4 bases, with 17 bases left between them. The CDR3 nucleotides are TGTGCCAGCAGACCAGGAGGTTACGGAGCAGATACGCAGTATTTT. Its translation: CASRPGGYGADTQYF.

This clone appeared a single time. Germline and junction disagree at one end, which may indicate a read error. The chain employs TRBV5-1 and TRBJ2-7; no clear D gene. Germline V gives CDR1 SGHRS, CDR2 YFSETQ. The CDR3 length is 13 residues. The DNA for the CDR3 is TGTGCCAGCAGCTTGGGCAACACCTACGAGCAGTACTTC. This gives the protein CASSLGNTYEQYF.

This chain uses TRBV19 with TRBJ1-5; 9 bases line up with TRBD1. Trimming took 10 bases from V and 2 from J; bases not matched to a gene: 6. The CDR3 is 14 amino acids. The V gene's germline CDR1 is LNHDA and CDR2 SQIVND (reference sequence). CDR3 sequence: CATAGQGGNQPQHF. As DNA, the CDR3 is TGTGCCACCGCGGGACAGGGAGGCAATCAGCCCCAGCATTTT. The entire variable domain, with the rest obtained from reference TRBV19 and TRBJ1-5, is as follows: DGGITQSPKYLFRKEGQNVTLSCEQNLNHDAMYWYRQDPGQGLRLIYYSQIVNDFQKGDIAEGYSVSREKKESFPLTVTSAQKNPTAFYLCATAGQGGNQPQHFGDGTRLSIL.

DNA of the CDR3: TGTGCCAGCAGCAGTTTTCAGGTCCCCATCACAGATACGCAGTATTTT. Protein: CASSSFQVPITDTQYF. The J gene is TRBJ2-3, the V gene TRBV5-4; D is undetermined. This CDR3 is 16 amino acids long. V gave up 4 bases and J gave up 2 bases, with 17 bases separating them. Germline CDR1 is SGHNT and CDR2 is YYREEE (reference sequence).

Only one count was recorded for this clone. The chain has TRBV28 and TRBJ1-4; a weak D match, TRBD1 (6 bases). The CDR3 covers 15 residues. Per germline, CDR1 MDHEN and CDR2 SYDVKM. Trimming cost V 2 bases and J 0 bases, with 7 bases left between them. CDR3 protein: CASSLRTATNEKLFF. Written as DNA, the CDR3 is TGTGCCAGCAGTTTACGGACAGCAACTAATGAAAAACTGTTTTTT.

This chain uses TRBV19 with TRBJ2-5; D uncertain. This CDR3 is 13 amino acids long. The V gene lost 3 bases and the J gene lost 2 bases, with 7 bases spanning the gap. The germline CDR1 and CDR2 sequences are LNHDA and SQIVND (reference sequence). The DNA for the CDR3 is TGTGCCAGTAGTATGTCAGTACAAGAGACCCAGTACTTC. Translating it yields CASSMSVQETQYF.

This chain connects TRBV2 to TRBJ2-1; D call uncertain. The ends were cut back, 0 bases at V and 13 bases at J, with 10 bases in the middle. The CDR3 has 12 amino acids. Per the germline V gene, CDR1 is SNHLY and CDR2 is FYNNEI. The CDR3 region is CASSEANYSQFF. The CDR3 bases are TGTGCCAGCAGTGAAGCAAACTACTCCCAGTTCTTC.

CDR3 coding DNA: TGCGCCAGCAGCTTGGTACTAGCGGAAGCGGATGAGCAGTTCTTC. Translating it yields CASSLVLAEADEQFF. The rearrangement joins TRBV5-1 to TRBJ2-1, with 8 bases aligning to TRBD2. Germline CDR1 is SGHRS and CDR2 is YFSETQ. This CDR3 is 15 amino acids long. Trimming at V came to 0 bases and at J to 8 bases, leaving 7 bases not matched to a gene.

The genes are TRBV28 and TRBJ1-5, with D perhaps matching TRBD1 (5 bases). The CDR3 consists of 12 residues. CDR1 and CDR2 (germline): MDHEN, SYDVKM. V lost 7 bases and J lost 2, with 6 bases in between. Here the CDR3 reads CASKGGNQPQHF. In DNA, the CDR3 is TGTGCCAGCAAAGGGGGCAATCAGCCCCAGCATTTT.

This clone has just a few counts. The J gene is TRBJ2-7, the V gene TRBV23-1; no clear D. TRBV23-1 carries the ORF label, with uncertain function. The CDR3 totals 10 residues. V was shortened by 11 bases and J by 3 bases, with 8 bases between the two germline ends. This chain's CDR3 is CAGFYYEQYF. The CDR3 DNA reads TGCGCCGGCTTTTACTACGAGCAGTACTTC.

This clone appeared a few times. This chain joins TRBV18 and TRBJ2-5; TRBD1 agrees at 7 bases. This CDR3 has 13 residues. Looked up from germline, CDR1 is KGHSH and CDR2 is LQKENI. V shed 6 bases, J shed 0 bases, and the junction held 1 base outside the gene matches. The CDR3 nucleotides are TGTGCCAGCTCCCAGGGGGACCAAGAGACCCAGTACTTC. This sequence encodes CASSQGDQETQYF.

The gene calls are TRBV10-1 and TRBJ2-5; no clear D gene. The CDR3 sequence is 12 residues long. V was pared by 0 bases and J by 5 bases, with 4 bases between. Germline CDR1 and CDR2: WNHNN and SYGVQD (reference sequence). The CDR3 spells CASSESYETQYF. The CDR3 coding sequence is TGCGCCAGCAGTGAGTCGTATGAGACCCAGTACTTC.

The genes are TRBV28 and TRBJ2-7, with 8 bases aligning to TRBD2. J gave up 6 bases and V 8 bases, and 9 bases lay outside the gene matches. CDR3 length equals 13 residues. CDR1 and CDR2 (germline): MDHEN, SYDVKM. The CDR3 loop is CASGTGGRGEQYF. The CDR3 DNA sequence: TGTGCCAGCGGTACGGGAGGGAGGGGCGAGCAGTACTTC.